The clone carrying this T cell receptor (beta chain) was observed at least ten times. This sample is part of a study of T cells generated in artificial thymic organoids. Semi-nested PCR with reverse primers in the TRAC or TRBC constant regions amplified each chain separately. TCRdb processed the 5' RACE reads anew with MiXCR; each CDR3 protein has one entry. The sample has some 8,000 distinct CDR3 sequences, about 18% seen once. The germline V and J ends were trimmed by 3 bases and 4 bases, with 16 bases remaining between them. The CDR3 loop spans 16 amino acids. Germline V gives CDR1 KGHSH, CDR2 LQKENI.

The specimen was naive CD8+ T cells from the thymus. Stated subset: CD3+TCRalphabeta+CD8SP T cells; for blood, CD45RO-CCR7+ naive CD8+ T cells. V is TRBV18 and J is TRBJ1-5, with D possibly matching TRBD1 (6 bases). The sequence was collected from a human donor who gave cord blood stem cells for thymic organoid culture, a cardiac surgery patient who gave postnatal thymus, or a blood donor (not recorded which). The CDR3 region is CASSPTGTYGNQPQHF. In DNA form, the CDR3 reads TGTGCCAGCTCACCTACAGGGACCTACGGTAATCAGCCCCAGCATTTT.